This entry lists 10 T cell receptor beta chains sequenced from one sample in a study of graft-versus-host responses after intestinal transplantation. Assay: immunoSEQ multiplex PCR; the TCRdb copy retains only in-frame clones and omits some. The repertoire consists of about 100,000 clones, with roughly 87% occurring once and the leading ten covering about 0.93%. For these receptors, no antigen is known. The specimen comprised unstimulated CD4+ T cells sorted from spleen or lymph node cells, sampled before transplant. These receptors all come from a human donor who was the organ donor for an intestinal transplant.

The CDR3 region has the DNA TGTGCCAGCAGCTTATCTCCCGGCTATGGCTACACCTTC. It encodes CASSLSPGYGYTF. The chain combines TRBV11-2 with TRBJ1-2; no reliable D call. Trimming removed 2 bases at V and 4 bases at J, with 8 bases between. Germline lookup yields CDR1 SGHAT and CDR2 FQNNGV. CDR3 length: 13 residues.

The chain recombines TRBV30 with TRBJ2-7; D gene ambiguous. This CDR3 has 15 amino acids. Trimming cost V 3 bases and J 2 bases, with 17 bases left between them. Germline V gives CDR1 GTSNPN, CDR2 SVGIG (reference sequence). DNA for the CDR3: TGTGCCTGGAGGGGGTTACGGAGACCAACCTACGAGCAGTACTTC. It encodes CAWRGLRRPTYEQYF.

The chain is built from TRBV7-9 and TRBJ1-3, with D unclear. Germline V CDR1 and CDR2: SEHNR, FQNEAQ (reference sequence). This CDR3 has 14 residues. The ends were cut back, 1 base at V and 1 base at J, with 5 bases in the middle. The CDR3 nucleotides read TGTGCCAGCAGCTTAGGACAATCTGGAAACACCATATATTTT. As protein: CASSLGQSGNTIYF.

The chain is built from TRBV10-3 and TRBJ1-2; D is possibly TRBD1 (6 bases). The V end was cut by 5 bases, the J end by 5 bases, with 15 bases between. The CDR3 extends over 14 amino acids. CDR1 and CDR2 from the germline V gene are ENHRY and SYGVKD. The chain's CDR3 is CAISRDGRGYGYTF. The CDR3 nucleotides read TGTGCCATCAGTCGGGACGGGAGGGGGTATGGCTACACCTTC.

This rearrangement joins TRBV5-1 to TRBJ2-2, with 7 nucleotides matching TRBD1. CDR3 length: 13 amino acids. Per the germline V gene, CDR1 is SGHRS and CDR2 is YFSETQ. Unmatched junction bases numbered 5, after V lost 8 bases and J lost 4 bases. The CDR3 spells CASHRGTTGELFF. The DNA for the CDR3 is TGCGCCAGTCACAGGGGAACCACCGGGGAGCTGTTTTTT.

The chain couples TRBV29-1 to TRBJ2-2, with D tentatively TRBD1 (5 bases). This CDR3 contains 14 residues. Germline values: CDR1 SQVTM, CDR2 ANQGSEA. Trimming removed 2 bases from V and 4 bases from J, with 11 bases in between. CDR3 protein: CSVERGQRTGELFF. In DNA form, the CDR3 reads TGCAGCGTTGAAAGGGGCCAGCGCACCGGGGAGCTGTTTTTT.

The chain employs TRBV5-1 and TRBJ1-2, with D maybe TRBD1 (6 bases). Germline V gene data show CDR1 as SGHRS and CDR2 as YFSETQ. Trimming cost V 5 bases and J 3 bases, with 14 bases left between them. This CDR3 has 14 amino acids. The CDR3 DNA is TGCGCCAGCAGGGACACGGGGGCCCACTATGGCTACACCTTC. Translation: CASRDTGAHYGYTF.

V and J are TRBV11-1 and TRBJ1-5; 10 nucleotides align to TRBD1. Germline loops: CDR1 SGHAT, CDR2 FQDESV (reference sequence). The V segment lost 6 bases and the J segment 1 base; nucleotides outside the gene matches: 3. The CDR3 is made up of 15 amino acids. The CDR3 coding sequence is TGTGCCAGCAGTCGGGACAGGGGAAGCAATCAGCCCCAGCATTTT. Its protein product is CASSRDRGSNQPQHF.

This chain connects TRBV29-1 to TRBJ1-6, with TRBD1 as a possible D gene (5 bases). Germline V lookup: CDR1 SQVTM, CDR2 ANQGSEA. There are 13 residues in the CDR3. V gave up 6 bases and J gave up 7 bases, with 13 bases separating them. The CDR3 region has the DNA TGCAGCGTGGGACTTGGGGGAAATTCACCCCTCCACTTT. Amino acids: CSVGLGGNSPLHF.

The CDR3 loop is CAWSSSSLTMKGYTF. The CDR3 DNA reads as TGTGCCTGGAGTTCATCCAGCCTCACTATGAAGGGCTACACCTTC. The rearrangement joins TRBV30 to TRBJ1-2; D remains ambiguous. The CDR3 extends over 15 amino acids. Trimming took 2 bases from V and 8 from J, leaving 21 bases between them. The germline gives CDR1 GTSNPN, CDR2 SVGIG (reference sequence).